The source of this T cell receptor (beta chain) is a study of identifying expanded T cells in peripheral blood. The CDR3 loop spans 13 amino acids. The germline gives CDR1 LGHNA, CDR2 YNFKEQ. Trimming pared 3 bases from V and 6 bases from J, leaving 11 bases between. Clones were read by immunoSEQ multiplex PCR, and TCRdb kept only the in-frame ones, dropping some. The sample lists tens of thousands of clones, about four fifths seen once, with over 15% in the top ten. What was sequenced was blood. The rearrangement links TRBV4-2 to TRBJ1-1; D is unresolved. The receptor was derived from a person aged 18 to 70 in good health. CDR3 protein: CASSHPFGAEAFF. The DNA for the CDR3 is TGTGCCAGCAGCCACCCCTTCGGGGCTGAAGCTTTCTTT.